The clone carrying this TCR beta chain was counted a single time. The antigen remains undetermined. Both 60 Vbeta primers and 13 Jbeta primers went into the PCR. Profiling relied on immunoSEQ multiplex PCR, and the TCRdb table lists in-frame clones only, not all of them. The sample yields about 150,000 clones, around four fifths seen once. The CDR3 totals 18 residues. V lost 1 base and J 6 bases, leaving 25 bases between the germline ends. Germline V lookup: CDR1 SEHNR, CDR2 FQNEAQ (reference sequence). The source of the sample is a study of cytomegalovirus exposure and HLA in healthy donors. Study-wide findings and caveats: The presence/absence work took it that sequencing depth was about the same across donors. At a 0.05 false discovery rate, a later analysis found some 18,000 TCR beta sequences to be associated with HLA alleles.

This receptor was taken from a woman in her fifties or sixties in good health and CMV-seropositive. The specimen was PBMCs. V is TRBV7-9 and J is TRBJ2-7; perhaps TRBD2 as D (7 bases). The CDR3 here is CASSLVRGGRDALVEQYF. The DNA of the CDR3 is TGTGCCAGCAGCTTAGTGAGGGGGGGCCGGGACGCCCTAGTCGAGCAGTACTTC.